The clone carrying this T cell receptor (beta chain) was picked up one time. Its antigen is not identified. J gave up 3 bases and V 1 base, and 1 base lay outside the gene matches. Germline-derived CDR1 and CDR2 are SGHTA and FQGNSA. CDR3 length: 14 amino acids. This sample is drawn from a study of cytomegalovirus exposure and HLA in healthy donors. Researchers ran the PCR with 60 Vbeta and 13 Jbeta primers. Measured with immunoSEQ multiplex PCR; TCRdb has only the in-frame clones, and not every one. Found here are 110,000 to 150,000 clones, approximately 79% of them singletons; the top ten hold 1.7%. Study-level results: Later on, an analysis tied some 17,000 TCR beta sequences to HLA alleles at 0.05 false discovery rate. With further analysis later on, most CMV-associated TCR beta chains appeared HLA-restricted. Accurate prediction of HLA-A and HLA-B alleles (for most subjects) was reportedly achieved from TCR beta sequences.

Sequencing used PBMCs. The chain combines TRBV7-2 with TRBJ2-7; 9 bases fit TRBD2. The receptor was isolated from a woman aged 30 to 39 in good health and CMV-seronegative. The CDR3: CASSLGGGVYEQYF. CDR3 DNA sequence: TGTGCCAGCAGCTTAGGCGGGGGGGTCTACGAGCAGTACTTC.